This TCR beta chain comes out of a study of cytomegalovirus exposure and HLA in healthy donors (dated 2017 in TCRdb). Concerning the study at large: In an earlier analysis of several hundred of the donors, 276 Gb of sequence data and roughly 100 million unique TCR beta sequences from 150 million to 200 million T cells were reported. Typing coverage differed by locus: A, B, C, DRB1 and DQB1 were typed in about 620-630 donors, DQA1 in 522, DPA1 in around 580, and DPB1 in around 490. Class I and class II HLA loci were covered by the typing at four-digit resolution. A separate validation cohort of roughly 130 different subjects was used in addition to the 666-subject first cohort. Donor age, sex, ethnicity and CMV serostatus were compiled alongside the repertoire data. Using immunosequencing, the study profiled T cell repertoires from approximately 700 subjects and related those repertoires to cytomegalovirus serostatus. All discovery cohort repertoires had been generated on a single sequencing platform. The study aimed to test whether signatures of past pathogen exposure could be identified by cataloging public T cell receptors. Among the 398 genotyped donors, around 81% belonged to the genetic ancestry cluster associated with self-reported Caucasian donors. Among some 410 genotyped donors of the cohort, an average of approximately 240,000 unique TCR beta nucleotide sequences was sequenced per donor, of which about 18% were non-productive. In an earlier analysis of 550 to 700 of the donors, high-throughput TCR beta sequencing was used to judge whether each TCR beta V gene segment behaved as functional or pseudogenic. To predict cytomegalovirus infection status, the study combined high-throughput TCR immunosequencing, statistical association of individual TCRs with disease status, and machine learning. Four to six DR-DQ haplotypes were handled as single units for association and clustering, since linkage in the cohort was strong. A later analysis re-examined previously published TCR beta repertoires from several hundred donors and added high-resolution HLA genotyping to investigate patterns of TCR occurrence. In the later analysis, no new phenotypic data were used to find candidate immune exposures; instead, reliance was placed on TCR beta sequences and their occurrence across donors. Roughly 310 gigabases of sequencing data and 78 million or so unique TCR sequences were included in an early release covering several hundred HLA-typed donors. A later genetic analysis took genome-wide SNP genotypes for about 55% of the 666 donors and used that subset as a discovery cohort. The study at large found these results: In a later analysis, HLA-associated TCR beta chains showed more clonal expansion and lower generation probabilities than non-associated chains that were equally common. The authors suggested that the approach could potentially be generalized to other disease states and immunological phenotypes. A later genetic analysis associated a missense DCLRE1C variant with V-gene and J-gene trimming of TCR beta chains, and an independent cohort replicated the association. Linkage disequilibrium might explain the correlated functional status among segregating V segments, but an unknown experimental factor could not be ruled out. While some public TCRs were present in many individuals, most TCR sequences turned up only very rarely across donors. In the study, 164 TCR beta chains were listed as associated with cytomegalovirus. HLA typing was unavailable for some donors at each locus, so association tests used only the typed subset. Three of the identified cytomegalovirus-associated TCR beta chains were confirmed in vitro to be specific for cytomegalovirus antigens. Because the 87-base-pair reads could not distinguish some IMGT-functional V segments, including TRBV6-2 and TRBV6-3, those segments were excluded. CMV serostatus was the only immune exposure information available for the cohort. In an earlier analysis of more than 450 of the donors, most TCR beta V segments were observed in productive rearrangements about 87% or about 30% of the time, broadly matching IMGT annotations. In this cohort, only TCR beta chains were sequenced, and detectable features were limited by the absence of alpha or paired-chain data. A later analysis reported that several top co-occurrence clusters appeared linked to parvovirus B19, influenza, CMV and Epstein-Barr virus. The classifier was reported to diagnose cytomegalovirus status with high specificity and sensitivity in both the original cohort and the validation cohort. A later genetic analysis reported fewer N-insertions in productive TCRs among donors in an Asian-associated ancestry cluster than the roughly 700-donor mean. In a later analysis, most CMV-associated TCR beta chains were found to appear HLA-restricted, with HLA associations seemingly driven largely by CMV exposure. When HLA alleles, especially DR and DQ, strongly co-occurred, attributing TCR associations to individual alleles was difficult. The earlier analysis of approximately 590 of the donors excluded approximately 17 rarely observed V segments, including chromosome 9 orphons, because counts were too low. A cluster of highly shared sequence variants was judged likely to represent a technical artifact of the sequencing pipeline. A later analysis associated some 17,000 TCR beta sequences with specific HLA alleles at a false discovery rate of 0.05. Presence/absence analyses assumed roughly uniform sequencing depth across donors, an assumption that may not hold. A further reported finding was that TCR beta sequences accurately predicted the HLA-A and HLA-B alleles for most subjects in the first cohort. A later analysis found that TCR association rates varied across HLA loci, with DRB1 alleles showing the most associated TCRs and HLA-C alleles the fewest.

In total, roughly 670 healthy bone marrow donors made up the cohort. At the time of sampling, every cohort member was nominally healthy, though immune exposures that went unrecorded were likely present. The donor tested CMV seronegative and was one of the 352 seronegative cohort members. Each donor provided a peripheral blood sample, and peripheral blood mononuclear cells were used for TCR beta sequencing. The Qiagen DNeasy Blood Extraction Kit was used to extract genomic DNA from the blood cell samples. Library preparation was by the immunoSEQ multiplex PCR assay. For the multiplex PCR, a mixture combining 60 forward primers for TCR Vbeta segments and 13 reverse primers for TCR Jbeta segments was used. Amplification of the CDR3 region of rearranged TCR beta genes was performed with a multiplex PCR assay on genomic DNA. The amplified TCR beta libraries were sequenced on the Illumina HiSeq System as 87-base-pair reads. From the authors' description of their analysis: A later analysis counted 65 million to 90 million unique TCR beta chains across the 666 repertoires, and 10 million to 12 million of these chains were shared by at least two donors. Raw reads were error-corrected and collapsed into unique sequences by a nearest-neighbor algorithm in which closely related sequences were merged to remove PCR and sequencing errors. V, D and J gene segments were assigned by aligning CDR3 sequences to IMGT reference sequences. Each retained sequence needed at least a six-nucleotide match to both a V gene segment and a J gene segment. Rearrangements were called productive when the CDR3 lacked stop codons and stayed in frame with V and J; all others were non-productive. Following IMGT convention, CDR3 was defined as the stretch from the second conserved V-encoded cysteine up to the conserved J-encoded phenylalanine. Sequences without an unambiguous match to a single V gene segment were excluded from the earlier analysis of 587 of the donors. An earlier analysis of a few hundred of the donors called V segments functional above 56.7% productive rearrangements and segregating when the between-donor standard deviation exceeded 5%. A statistical classification framework was developed to diagnose cytomegalovirus status using the catalog of TCR beta chain sequences. In a later analysis, TCR nucleotide sequences were compared against IMGT/GENE-DB human TR gene sequences so that V and J genes could be assigned. In a later analysis, CDR3 sequences and most-parsimonious VDJ recombination scenarios were assigned using the TCRdist pipeline. In a later analysis, every TCR beta chain was defined by the combination of its CDR3 amino acid sequence and its V-gene family, and reads without a unique V-gene family were dropped. A later analysis removed 550 to 700 highly shared, low-generation-probability nucleotide sequences to deal with suspected cross-contamination and a sequencing artifact. In a later analysis, a clonal expansion index for each public chain was calculated from normalized within-repertoire ranks of inferred template counts. Generation probabilities in a later analysis came from a VDJ recombination model fitted to out-of-frame rearrangements, and those results were checked against IGoR. A later analysis scored TCR-TCR, TCR-HLA and TCR-CMV co-occurrence with hypergeometric tests, applying a repertoire-size bias correction to TCR pairs. A later analysis estimated false discovery rates by permuting HLA or CMV assignments 20 times. A later analysis grouped co-occurring TCRs with DBSCAN, adding TCRdist sequence similarity when clustering within HLA-allele-positive subsets. For co-occurrence clustering, repertoires with fewer than 30,000 or more than 120,000 public chains were excluded, along with a handful of repertoires with anomalous nucleotide sharing. As stored in TCRdb, this immuneACCESS dataset retains in-frame rearrangements with V and J assigned. A fraction of the clones does not appear; measured against another copy, unresolved V genes explain less than half of the discrepancy, and the remainder lacks a known reason. V and J calls and clone size come straight from that table; D and trimming were deduced from the DNA. The table for this sample shows approximately 190,000 clones. The top ten hold about 6.8% of the sample.

With respect to this clone: Its antigen is currently not known.

A distance of 11 bases separates the germline ends of V and J, which lose 3 bases and 2 bases respectively. Taken from cysteine to phenylalanine, the CDR3 has 15 residues. Solely the CDR3 DNA is kept, with 45 bases framed from the first base. The germline V gene gives CDR1 as MDHEN and CDR2 as SYDVKM. Material: PBMCs. Recombination linked TRBV28 to TRBJ1-3; the D gene assignment is ambiguous. The sequence was obtained from a young man in good health and CMV-seronegative. The CDR3: CASSLSGWTGNTIYF. The nucleotide sequence reads as follows: TGTGCCAGCAGTTTGTCGGGGTGGACTGGAAACACCATATATTTT.